The clone carrying this TCR beta chain was seen only once. Antigen specificity is unknown. This sample is drawn from a study of identical twins. TCRdb redid the calling of the 5' RACE reads with MiXCR, one entry per CDR3 protein. Among more than 600,000 distinct CDR3 sequences listed, 18% were seen once. Healthy Caucasian individuals made up all the donors. Notes on the study in general: Invariant T cells like MAIT and iNKT could partly confound the zero-insertion analyses. The conclusions drew on cross-sectional statistical analysis instead of tracking the same donors.

The V end lost 4 bases, the J end lost 4 bases, and 14 bases lay between the germline ends. From germline, CDR1 is MNHEY and CDR2 SVGAGI. There are 15 residues in the CDR3. These data also formed part of another study, on T cells expressing NK-cell markers.

The sample taken for sequencing was PBMCs. The V call is TRBV6-5, the J call TRBJ1-5; D is possibly TRBD1 (5 bases). This TCR came from a woman between 18 and 29 years old in good health. Written as DNA, the CDR3 is TGTGCCAGCAGTTCCACTAACAGGCCTAATCAGCCCCAGCATTTT. It codes for CASSSTNRPNQPQHF.